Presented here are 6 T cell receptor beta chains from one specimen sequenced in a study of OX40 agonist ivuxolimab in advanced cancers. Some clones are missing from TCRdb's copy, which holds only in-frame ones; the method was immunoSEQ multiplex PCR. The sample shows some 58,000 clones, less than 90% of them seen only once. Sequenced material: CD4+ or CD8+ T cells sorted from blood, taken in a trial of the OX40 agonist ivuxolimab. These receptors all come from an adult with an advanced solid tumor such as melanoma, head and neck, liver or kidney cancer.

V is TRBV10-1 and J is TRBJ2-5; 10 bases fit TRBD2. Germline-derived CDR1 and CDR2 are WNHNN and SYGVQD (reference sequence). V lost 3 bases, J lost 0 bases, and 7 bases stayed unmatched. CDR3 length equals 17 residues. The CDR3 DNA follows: TGCGCCAGCAGTGATCTAGCGGGAGCGGGGTACCAAGAGACCCAGTACTTC. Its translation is CASSDLAGAGYQETQYF.

This CDR3 reads CASSQVGDSPLHF. DNA of the CDR3: TGCGCCAGCAGCCAAGTGGGGGATTCACCCCTCCACTTT. The chain combines TRBV4-3 with TRBJ1-6, with D possibly matching TRBD1 (5 bases). Germline CDR1 reads LGHNA; CDR2 reads YSLEER. Trimming stripped 1 base from V and 8 bases from J, with 6 bases between. The CDR3 contains 13 residues.

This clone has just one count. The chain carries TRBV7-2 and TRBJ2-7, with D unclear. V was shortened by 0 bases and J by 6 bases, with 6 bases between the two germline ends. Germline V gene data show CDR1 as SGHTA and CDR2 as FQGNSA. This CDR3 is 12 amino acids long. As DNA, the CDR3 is TGTGCCAGCAGCTTAGCGGTAGGCGAGCAGTACTTC. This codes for CASSLAVGEQYF.

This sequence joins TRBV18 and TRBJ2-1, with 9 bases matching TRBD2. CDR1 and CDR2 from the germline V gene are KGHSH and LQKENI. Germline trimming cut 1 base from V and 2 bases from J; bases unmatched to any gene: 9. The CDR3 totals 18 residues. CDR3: CASSPLGSGSGTYNEQFF. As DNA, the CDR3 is TGTGCCAGCTCACCACTAGGTAGCGGGAGTGGGACCTACAATGAGCAGTTCTTC. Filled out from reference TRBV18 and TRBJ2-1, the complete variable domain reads NAGVMQNPRHLVRRRGQEARLRCSPMKGHSHVYWYRQLPEEGLKFMVYLQKENIIDESGMPKERFSAEFPKEGPSILRIQQVVRGDSAAYFCASSPLGSGSGTYNEQFFGPGTRLTVL.

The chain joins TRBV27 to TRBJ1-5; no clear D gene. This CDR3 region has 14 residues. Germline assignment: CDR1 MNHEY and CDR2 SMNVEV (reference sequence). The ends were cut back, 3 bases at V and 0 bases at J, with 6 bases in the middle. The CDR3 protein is CASSFRDSNQPQHF. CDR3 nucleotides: TGTGCCAGCAGTTTTAGGGATAGCAATCAGCCCCAGCATTTT.

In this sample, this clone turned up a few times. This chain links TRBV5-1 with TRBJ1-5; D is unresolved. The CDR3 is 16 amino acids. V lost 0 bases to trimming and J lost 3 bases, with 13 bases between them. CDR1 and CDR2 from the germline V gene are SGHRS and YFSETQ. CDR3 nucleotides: TGCGCCAGCAGCTTGGTCCCCGGGGATAACAATCAGCCCCAGCATTTT. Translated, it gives CASSLVPGDNNQPQHF.